Included here is one T cell receptor beta chain sequence, with context. Antigen: not known. The sample is drawn from a study of T cells after yellow fever vaccination. UMIs were added to TCR cDNA along with a universal primer site when it was made by 5'RACE template switching. TCRdb ran MiXCR on the 5' RACE reads and lists one entry per CDR3 protein. The table has some 600,000 distinct CDR3 sequences, roughly a sixth seen once. Findings of the study overall: Weaker, the secondary response peaked sooner, at day 5 versus 15. At under 97% for CD4 and approximately 89% for CD8, most primary-vaccination clones showed up again after the booster. Overlap between CD4 and CD8 compartments was detected for a small share of clonotypes.

This CDR3 comprises 15 residues. In germline, CDR1 is SGHRS, CDR2 YFSETQ. The ends lost 2 bases at V and 16 bases at J; junction bases unmatched: 17. The chain couples TRBV5-1 to TRBJ2-1; 8 bases line up with TRBD1. The sample was PBMCs, taken roughly 5 days after the first yellow fever vaccination. This sequence was found in a man between 18 and 35 years old who received the YFV17D yellow fever vaccine. The CDR3 DNA reads as TGCGCCAGCAGCTTTAGAGGACAGGGTGGCCTGAGAGGCTTCTTC. Protein: CASSFRGQGGLRGFF.